These T cell receptor beta chains were read from a single sample in a study of T cell repertoires in cytomegalovirus infection. TCRdb passed the reads through MiXCR, listing each CDR3 protein once. This table holds fewer than 550,000 distinct CDR3 sequences, approximately 10% found once. Sequenced input: PBMCs. The receptor source for this set is a human donor in good health (CMV status not recorded). Some clones in this sample may be carry-over from other donors' samples. Each CDR3 is given with its conserved first and last residue. D genes are given only for firm matches. Clone size is shown for a subset of rows, as once, few, many or a class of expanded clone.

abundance	v_gene	j_gene	d_gene	CDR3aa	CDR3nt
many	TRBV11-3	TRBJ2-2	-	CASSLVPPLGQSNGELFF	TGTGCCAGCAGCTTAGTTCCCCCCCTCGGACAGAGTAACGGGGAGCTGTTTTTT
many	TRBV11-2	TRBJ2-5	-	CASSLFASQETQYF	TGTGCCAGCAGCTTATTTGCCAGCCAAGAGACCCAGTACTTC
many	TRBV7-8	TRBJ1-1	-	CASSFGVFGFEGTEAFF	TGTGCCAGCAGCTTCGGAGTATTTGGCTTTGAAGGGACTGAAGCTTTCTTT
few	TRBV27	TRBJ1-5	-	CASSYTRNQPQHF	TGTGCCAGCAGCTATACCCGTAATCAGCCCCAGCATTTT
few	TRBV20-1	TRBJ1-2	-	CSATLQGSDYGYTF	TGCAGTGCTACCCTACAGGGTTCCGACTATGGCTACACCTTC
many	TRBV18	TRBJ2-1	-	CASSPPRPHNEQFF	TGTGCCAGCTCACCGCCCAGGCCCCACAATGAGCAGTTCTTC
many	TRBV7-3	TRBJ1-1	-	CASSLVGGSDTEAFF	TGTGCCAGCAGCTTAGTAGGCGGATCGGACACTGAAGCTTTCTTT
many	TRBV29-1	TRBJ2-7	-	CSVVAAGSSYEQYF	TGCAGCGTTGTCGCTGCAGGCTCCTCCTACGAGCAGTACTTC
many	TRBV5-1	TRBJ2-1	TRBD2	CASSPTGGSYNEQFF	TGCGCCAGCAGCCCCACGGGGGGATCCTACAATGAGCAGTTCTTC
-	TRBV2	TRBJ2-2	-	CASKRSAYTGELFF	TGTGCCAGCAAACGTAGTGCGTACACCGGGGAGCTGTTTTTT
many	TRBV7-2	TRBJ2-1	TRBD2	CASSRGTSGTYNEQFF	TGTGCCAGCAGCCGAGGGACTAGCGGGACTTACAATGAGCAGTTCTTC
-	TRBV20-1	TRBJ1-2	-	CSFRGPLGYTF	TGCAGCTTTCGGGGTCCTTTGGGCTACACCTTC
-	TRBV11-2	TRBJ2-7	TRBD1	CASSPDREPYEQYF	TGTGCCAGCAGCCCCGACAGGGAACCCTACGAGCAGTACTTC
-	TRBV20-1	TRBJ2-3	TRBD2	CSATSGRSDTQYF	TGCAGTGCTACTAGCGGGAGATCAGATACGCAGTATTTT
many	TRBV12-3/TRBV12-4	TRBJ1-5	-	CASSLGVGNQPQHF	TGTGCCAGCAGTTTGGGGGTCGGCAATCAGCCCCAGCATTTT
-	TRBV30	TRBJ2-5	TRBD2	CAWIPGLVQETQYF	TGTGCCTGGATCCCGGGACTAGTTCAAGAGACCCAGTACTTC
few	TRBV3-1	TRBJ1-2	TRBD1	CASSRGGGRDGYTF	TGTGCCAGCTCAAGAGGAGGGGGCCGGGATGGCTACACCTTC
many	TRBV24-1	TRBJ2-2	-	CATSSDTGELFF	TGTGCCACCAGCTCGGACACCGGGGAGCTGTTTTTT
many	TRBV5-1	TRBJ2-1	TRBD2	CASTQRLAGSYNEQFF	TGCGCCAGCACCCAACGACTAGCGGGCTCCTACAATGAGCAGTTCTTC
many	TRBV5-4	TRBJ2-7	TRBD2	CASSLGLAGDFYEQYF	TGTGCCAGCAGCCTTGGACTAGCGGGAGACTTTTACGAGCAGTACTTC
-	TRBV12-3/TRBV12-4	TRBJ2-2	-	CASSQRLLNTGELFF	TGTGCCAGCAGTCAAAGGCTGTTAAACACCGGGGAGCTGTTTTTT
many	TRBV11-2	TRBJ2-7	TRBD2	CASSLAAGGLEQYF	TGTGCCAGCAGCTTAGCAGCGGGGGGGCTCGAGCAGTACTTC
-	TRBV3-1	TRBJ2-5	TRBD2	CASSQDTLAGSYETQYF	TGTGCCAGCAGCCAAGACACGCTAGCGGGAAGCTACGAGACCCAGTACTTC
many	TRBV7-9	TRBJ2-1	TRBD1	CASSWGTGSVNEQFF	TGTGCCAGCTCTTGGGGGACAGGGTCGGTCAATGAGCAGTTCTTC
-	TRBV10-3	TRBJ1-3	TRBD1	CAIRDSSWRNTIYF	TGTGCCATCCGGGACAGCTCCTGGAGAAACACCATATATTTT
many	TRBV6-2/TRBV6-3	TRBJ2-1	-	CASNPGGNEQFF	TGTGCCAGCAATCCAGGGGGGAATGAGCAGTTCTTC
many	TRBV28	TRBJ2-2	TRBD1	CASSTDRGGTGELFF	TGTGCCAGCTCAACAGACAGGGGGGGGACCGGGGAGCTGTTTTTT
many	TRBV23-1	TRBJ2-5	TRBD1	CASSPLGQEWRETQYF	TGCGCCAGCAGTCCTCTAGGACAGGAGTGGCGAGAGACCCAGTACTTC
many	TRBV6-5	TRBJ2-6	-	CASSYWARVFSGANVLTF	TGTGCCAGCAGTTACTGGGCCAGGGTTTTCTCTGGGGCCAACGTCCTGACTTTC
many	TRBV28	TRBJ1-2	-	CASSLRGLHYGYTF	TGTGCCAGCAGTTTACGGGGTCTCCACTATGGCTACACCTTC
-	TRBV4-2	TRBJ2-7	TRBD2	CASSQPSGRDYEQYF	TGTGCCAGCAGCCAGCCTAGCGGGAGAGACTACGAGCAGTACTTC
many	TRBV11-2	TRBJ2-3	TRBD2	CASSLGGLAPSTDTQYF	TGTGCCAGCAGCTTAGGGGGACTAGCGCCTAGCACAGATACGCAGTATTTT
-	TRBV6-6	TRBJ1-5	-	CASSAVTWEHQHF	TGCGCCAGCAGTGCCGTGACCTGGGAGCACCAGCATTTT
many	TRBV7-2	TRBJ2-4	-	CASSFDGNIQYF	TGTGCCAGCAGCTTCGACGGAAACATTCAGTACTTC
-	TRBV19	TRBJ2-1	TRBD1	CASSMNRGRSNEQFF	TGTGCCAGTAGTATGAACAGGGGGCGCAGCAATGAGCAGTTCTTC
many	TRBV12-3/TRBV12-4	TRBJ1-2	TRBD1	CASRPPDRRHGYTF	TGTGCCAGCAGACCCCCGGACAGGCGGCACGGCTACACCTTC
-	TRBV5-1	TRBJ1-1	TRBD1	CASRDSYVPNTEAFF	TGCGCCAGCCGGGACAGTTATGTTCCGAACACTGAAGCTTTCTTT
-	TRBV19	TRBJ1-1	TRBD1	CASSLYRDRDTEAFF	TGTGCCAGTAGTCTGTACCGGGACAGGGACACTGAAGCTTTCTTT
many	TRBV7-8	TRBJ2-3	-	CASSVLVGTPKDTQYF	TGTGCCAGCAGCGTTCTTGTTGGGACACCCAAAGATACGCAGTATTTT
-	TRBV27	TRBJ2-1	TRBD2	CASSLGPLLAGNNEQFF	TGTGCCAGCAGTTTAGGCCCCCTACTAGCGGGTAACAATGAGCAGTTCTTC
few	TRBV15	TRBJ1-2	-	CATSRDKVDYGYTF	TGTGCCACCAGCAGAGATAAGGTTGACTATGGCTACACCTTC
many	TRBV19	TRBJ1-1	-	CASILTSGNTEAFF	TGTGCCAGCATATTAACCTCGGGGAACACTGAAGCTTTCTTT
few	TRBV12-3/TRBV12-4	TRBJ2-1	-	CASSFSSGLSEQFF	TGTGCCAGCAGTTTTTCATCCGGGCTCAGTGAGCAGTTCTTC
-	TRBV14	TRBJ2-7	-	CASSQDPPGPYEQYF	TGTGCCAGCAGCCAAGATCCCCCCGGACCCTACGAGCAGTACTTC
-	TRBV6-6	TRBJ1-1	-	CASTYKPNTEAFF	TGTGCCAGCACTTACAAACCTAACACTGAAGCTTTCTTT
many	TRBV7-2	TRBJ2-3	TRBD2	CASSLVGTSGTQYF	TGTGCCAGCAGCTTAGTAGGGACTAGCGGAACGCAGTATTTT
-	TRBV11-1	TRBJ2-2	TRBD1	CASSPLVTGVAGELFF	TGTGCCAGCAGCCCCTTGGTAACAGGGGTGGCCGGGGAGCTGTTTTTT
few	TRBV27	TRBJ2-7	-	CASSSEFWEQYF	TGTGCCAGCAGTTCTGAGTTTTGGGAGCAGTACTTC
many	TRBV10-3	TRBJ2-3	-	CAIRGDTDTQYF	TGTGCCATCAGGGGGGACACAGATACGCAGTATTTT
-	TRBV29-1	TRBJ2-5	TRBD2	CSVEDGTSVKETQYF	TGCAGCGTTGAAGATGGTACTAGCGTGAAAGAGACCCAGTACTTC
few	TRBV5-6	TRBJ2-7	TRBD1	CASSSAGTGVYEQYF	TGTGCCAGCAGCTCAGCCGGGACAGGAGTATACGAGCAGTACTTC
-	TRBV20-1	TRBJ1-3	-	CSARDRLGVSGNTIYF	TGCAGTGCTAGAGATCGCCTCGGGGTGTCCGGAAACACCATATATTTT
many	TRBV14	TRBJ2-6	-	CASSQAPWNSRSSGANVLTF	TGTGCCAGCAGCCAAGCTCCCTGGAACAGCCGAAGCTCTGGGGCCAACGTCCTGACTTTC
-	TRBV12-3/TRBV12-4	TRBJ1-3	-	CASSRLGDGNTIYF	TGTGCCAGCAGCCGCTTAGGTGATGGAAACACCATATATTTT